Presented here are 19 T cell receptor beta chains from one specimen sequenced in a study of shared T cell receptors in the human thymus. Using immunoSEQ multiplex PCR, the repertoire was profiled, and TCRdb retains in-frame clones only, with some absent. Among about 380,000 clones, 95% were seen once, and the ten largest hold approximately 0.02%. Material for sequencing was thymocytes. These receptors all come from a human donor.

V usage is TRBV4-1 and J usage is TRBJ2-7; maybe TRBD2 (7 bases). V dropped 1 base and J dropped 3 bases, with 13 bases sitting between them. The CDR3 length is 15 residues. CDR1 and CDR2 from the germline V gene are MGHRA and YSYEKL. The DNA of the CDR3 is TGCGCCAGCAGCCAAGTGAGGGGGGGGTACTACGAGCAGTACTTC. This translates into CASSQVRGGYYEQYF.

This clone occurred a few times. The rearrangement uses TRBV13 and TRBJ1-5; a possible D gene is TRBD1 (6 bases). The germline CDR1 and CDR2 sequences are PRHDT and FYEKMQ (reference sequence). The length of the CDR3 is 23 residues. V shed 5 bases and J shed 4 bases, with 39 bases lying between them. The CDR3 sequence is CASSLTNRAGAGGRSNINQPQHF. The CDR3 bases are TGTGCCAGCAGCCTAACAAACAGGGCCGGGGCTGGTGGGAGGTCGAACATTAATCAGCCCCAGCATTTT.

The V gene is TRBV5-1, the J gene TRBJ1-1; D might be TRBD1 (5 bases). There are 14 residues in the CDR3. CDR1 is SGHRS and CDR2 is YFSETQ in the germline V gene. The ends were cut back, 4 bases at V and 2 bases at J, with 12 bases in the middle. The CDR3 DNA follows: TGCGCCAGCAGCCAGACGGGGGGAAACACTGAAGCTTTCTTT. Translation gives CASSQTGGNTEAFF.

The chain carries TRBV7-4 and TRBJ2-6, with 7 bases that match TRBD1. J was trimmed by 0 bases and V by 6 bases; bases with no gene match: 11. The germline CDR1 and CDR2 sequences are SGHVT and SQSDAQ. The CDR3 totals 18 residues. CDR3 region: CASSQNRGPVSGANVLTF. The CDR3 DNA is TGTGCCAGCAGTCAGAACAGGGGACCGGTCTCTGGGGCCAACGTCCTGACTTTC.

The gene calls are TRBV19 and TRBJ1-2; D is unclear. The germline CDR1 and CDR2 sequences are LNHDA and SQIVND (reference sequence). Deletions cut 4 bases from V and 5 bases from J, with 17 bases between. CDR3 length equals 15 residues. The CDR3 nucleotides read TGTGCCAGTAGTACTTCAGCCCTACCGAAATATGGCTACACCTTC. Translation: CASSTSALPKYGYTF.

This chain joins TRBV27 and TRBJ2-3; TRBD1 aligns across 8 bases. The CDR3 loop spans 16 amino acids. Per the germline V gene, CDR1 is MNHEY and CDR2 is SMNVEV (reference sequence). Trimming cost V 5 bases and J 5 bases; bases outside gene matches: 12. The CDR3 region has the DNA TGTGCCAGCAGTACGAGTAAGGGACAGGAGGAAGATACGCAGTATTTT. This translates into CASSTSKGQEEDTQYF.

The chain combines TRBV5-4 with TRBJ2-5; TRBD2 matches 8 bases. The J segment lost 1 base and the V segment lost 2 bases, leaving 10 bases of the junction unmatched. This CDR3 is built from 17 residues. The germline V gene encodes CDR1 SGHNT and CDR2 YYREEE (reference sequence). Here the CDR3 DNA reads TGTGCCAGCAGCTTTCCCCAGGCTAGCGGGTTCCAAGAGACCCAGTACTTC. Its translation is CASSFPQASGFQETQYF.

Notes on this clone: The junction does not match germline at one end; this may be a read error. The CDR3 DNA follows: TGTGCCAGCAGCGGTGGGGAGGGGACAGGCCTTTTC. Protein sequence: CASSGGEGTGLF. V usage is TRBV9 and J usage is TRBJ2-7, with a tentative D call TRBD1 (8 bases). This CDR3 region has 12 residues. Germline V CDR1 and CDR2: SGDLS, YYNGEE.

In nucleotides, the CDR3 is TGTGCCAGCAGTTCCAGCGCCAGGGAGCAGTTCTTC. Translating it yields CASSSSAREQFF. J is TRBJ2-1 and V is TRBV11-3; no firm D call. V lost 6 bases to trimming and J lost 10 bases, with 13 bases between them. The V gene's germline CDR1 is SGHNT and CDR2 YENEEA. CDR3 length: 12 amino acids.

The chain carries TRBV7-3 and TRBJ2-7, with unresolved D. Trimming took off 3 bases at V and 5 bases at J, with 8 bases between the two ends. The CDR3 runs 12 residues. CDR1 and CDR2 from the germline V gene are SGHTA and FQGTGA. The CDR3 loop reads CASSFGDHEQYF. The CDR3 DNA reads TGTGCCAGCAGCTTCGGAGACCACGAGCAGTACTTC.

This clone was counted once. The V call is TRBV19, the J call TRBJ2-5; D could derive from TRBD1 or TRBD2 (5 bases each). The CDR3 contains 16 residues. The V and J ends lost 3 bases and 4 bases respectively, with 18 bases between them. CDR1 and CDR2 from the germline V gene are LNHDA and SQIVND (reference sequence). The CDR3 spells CASSIRHGAPPETQYF. DNA of the CDR3: TGTGCCAGTAGTATTCGTCACGGGGCTCCCCCAGAGACCCAGTACTTC.

This clone was observed a single time. The chain links TRBV11-2 to TRBJ2-3; possibly TRBD2 for D (6 bases). V lost 8 bases, J lost 2 bases, and 14 bases lay in between. Germline lookup yields CDR1 SGHAT and CDR2 FQNNGV. The CDR3 has 14 amino acids. CDR3 residues: CASGERAPTDTQYF. The CDR3 nucleotides read TGTGCCAGCGGAGAGCGGGCCCCCACAGATACGCAGTATTTT. Variable domain in full (rest from reference TRBV11-2 and TRBJ2-3): EAGVAQSPRYKIIEKRQSVAFWCNPISGHATLYWYQQILGQGPKLLIQFQNNGVVDDSQLPKDRFSAERLKGVDSTLKIQPAKLEDSAVYLCASGERAPTDTQYFGPGTRLTVL.

The chain is built from TRBV27 and TRBJ2-7, with 12 positions matching TRBD1. This CDR3 is 17 amino acids long. Losses at the gene ends were 0 bases for V and 5 bases for J; bases not matched to a gene: 8. CDR1 and CDR2 (germline): MNHEY, SMNVEV (reference sequence). In nucleotides, the CDR3 is TGTGCCAGCAGTTTATCGGATCCGGGACAGGGGGCAAACGAGCAGTACTTC. Encoded protein: CASSLSDPGQGANEQYF.

This rearrangement joins TRBV14 to TRBJ2-5; TRBD2 is a possible D gene (5 bases). The V gene lost 0 bases and the J gene lost 5 bases, with 22 bases spanning the gap. The V gene's germline CDR1 is SGHDN and CDR2 FVKESK. There are 18 residues in the CDR3. Here the CDR3 reads CASSQDPPPSTRSETQYF. The CDR3 nucleotides read TGTGCCAGCAGCCAAGATCCCCCCCCTAGCACCCGGTCGGAGACCCAGTACTTC.

V and J are TRBV20-1 and TRBJ2-2, with unresolved D. Germline CDR1 is DFQATT and CDR2 is SNEGSKA (reference sequence). This CDR3 comprises 10 residues. Trimming pared 6 bases from V and 6 bases from J, leaving 5 bases between. CDR3: CSAYAGELFF. The CDR3 DNA reads as TGCAGTGCGTACGCCGGGGAGCTGTTTTTT.

The chain links TRBV28 to TRBJ2-7; 8 bases are shared with TRBD2. V shed 6 bases, J shed 3 bases, and the junction held 4 bases outside the gene matches. Germline V gene sequence: CDR1 MDHEN, CDR2 SYDVKM. This CDR3 spans 13 amino acids. CDR3 DNA sequence: TGTGCCAGCAGGCGTACTAGCGGCTACGAGCAGTACTTC. This encodes CASRRTSGYEQYF.

The V and J genes are TRBV7-3 and TRBJ2-2; possible D gene TRBD1, 6 bases. This CDR3 has 21 residues. V lost 5 bases and J 0 bases, leaving 28 bases between the germline ends. Germline CDR1 and CDR2: SGHTA and FQGTGA. The DNA of the CDR3 is TGTGCCAGCAGCCCCGTATCAGGGGCCGACCAACGAAGCCCGAACACCGGGGAGCTGTTTTTT. This encodes CASSPVSGADQRSPNTGELFF. The full variable domain, in which reference TRBV7-3 and TRBJ2-2 provide the parts outside the CDR3, is GAGVSQTPSNKVTEKGKYVELRCDPISGHTALYWYRQSLGQGPEFLIYFQGTGAADDSGLPNDRFFAVRPEGSVSTLKIQRTERGDSAVYLCASSPVSGADQRSPNTGELFFGEGSRLTVL.

The chain has TRBV5-5 and TRBJ2-7, with D tentatively TRBD1 (5 bases). The ends were cut back, 2 bases at V and 3 bases at J, with 12 bases in the middle. Germline lookup yields CDR1 SGHKS and CDR2 YYEKEE (reference sequence). This CDR3 spans 14 amino acids. The chain's CDR3 is CASSLRGAHYEQYF. The CDR3 DNA sequence: TGTGCCAGCAGCTTAAGGGGCGCCCACTACGAGCAGTACTTC.

The chain is built from TRBV28 and TRBJ2-1; TRBD1 is a possible D gene (5 bases). This CDR3 contains 16 residues. Per the germline V gene, CDR1 is MDHEN and CDR2 is SYDVKM. V lost 8 bases to trimming and J lost 0 bases, with 17 bases between them. The CDR3 DNA reads as TGTGCCAGCTTACCAAACAGGTCTAGCTCCTACAATGAGCAGTTCTTC. Amino acids: CASLPNRSSSYNEQFF.